These 28 T cell receptor beta chains came from one sample sequenced in a study of cytomegalovirus exposure and HLA in healthy donors. It was with 60 Vbeta and 13 Jbeta primers that the PCR ran. Libraries were prepared by immunoSEQ multiplex PCR; TCRdb keeps only in-frame clonotypes and omits some of them. The profile shows 100,000 to 120,000 clones, roughly three quarters of them singletons. Sequenced sample: PBMCs. All receptors come from a male donor in good health and CMV-seronegative.

The chain recombines TRBV28 with TRBJ2-2; 7 bases fit TRBD2. The CDR3 is 14 amino acids. Germline V gene data show CDR1 as MDHEN and CDR2 as SYDVKM. V was clipped by 3 bases and J by 3 bases; unmatched bases: 1. The CDR3 region is CASSFSGDTGELFF. The CDR3 DNA is TGTGCCAGCAGTTTCAGCGGGGACACCGGGGAGCTGTTTTTT.

Details on this clone: Compared with germline, one end of the junction differs, possibly owing to a read error. DNA for the CDR3: TGTTCCAGCAGCTTCTCCAGGGCGGGCAATCAGCCCCAGCATTTT. It yields the protein CSSSFSRAGNQPQHF. The chain uses TRBV7-9 and TRBJ1-5, with D possibly being TRBD1 (5 bases). Germline V gives CDR1 SEHNR, CDR2 FQNEAQ (reference sequence). The CDR3 is 15 amino acids.

The rearrangement links TRBV19 to TRBJ2-4, with 7 nucleotides matching TRBD1. Per germline, CDR1 LNHDA and CDR2 SQIVND (reference sequence). The ends lost 2 bases at V and 1 base at J; junction bases unmatched: 5. The CDR3 totals 16 residues. Written as DNA, the CDR3 is TGTGCCAGTAGTATAAGGGGGCAAGGGGCCAAAAACATTCAGTACTTC. This sequence encodes CASSIRGQGAKNIQYF.

A word on this clone: A read error may produce the germline difference seen at one junction end. The rearrangement uses TRBV7-9 and TRBJ1-1; 7 nucleotides align to TRBD1. This CDR3 contains 14 residues. The germline V gene encodes CDR1 SEHNR and CDR2 FQNEAQ (reference sequence). This chain's CDR3 is CSSSPRQGNTEAFF. CDR3 DNA: TGTTCCAGCAGCCCAAGACAGGGTAACACTGAAGCTTTCTTT.

This chain links TRBV6-1 with TRBJ2-5; TRBD1 agrees at 8 bases. Unmatched junction bases numbered 5, after V lost 5 bases and J lost 6 bases. The CDR3 runs to 13 residues. Germline V CDR1 and CDR2: MNHNS, SASEGT. DNA for the CDR3: TGTGCCAGCAGTCCGGACAGGGCGAAGACCCAGTACTTC. Its protein product is CASSPDRAKTQYF.

V is TRBV11-3 and J is TRBJ2-3; D may be TRBD2 (7 bases). Germline V gene data show CDR1 as SGHNT and CDR2 as YENEEA. Between the trimmed V and J ends, which lost 7 bases and 3 bases, there was a span of 14 bases. The CDR3 spans 14 residues. CDR3 loop: CASKGGRGTDTQYF. The CDR3, as DNA: TGTGCCAGCAAAGGGGGGAGGGGGACAGATACGCAGTATTTT. The whole variable domain, filled in from reference TRBV11-3 and TRBJ2-3, reads EAGVVQSPRYKIIEKKQPVAFWCNPISGHNTLYWYLQNLGQGPELLIRYENEEAVDDSQLPKDRFSAERLKGVDSTLKIQPAELGDSAVYLCASKGGRGTDTQYFGPGTRLTVL.

The chain links TRBV5-1 to TRBJ1-1, with D unresolved. Between the trimmed V and J ends, which lost 4 bases and 0 bases, there was a span of 10 bases. CDR1 and CDR2 (germline): SGHRS, YFSETQ. The CDR3 spans 14 residues. The CDR3 sequence: CASSTNQVNTEAFF. CDR3 coding DNA: TGCGCCAGCAGCACGAATCAGGTGAACACTGAAGCTTTCTTT.

This clone has only a few counts. The DNA for the CDR3 is TGTGCCAGTAGTATGGTGGGACTAGCGGGAGTCAATGAGCAGTTCTTC. Encoded protein: CASSMVGLAGVNEQFF. This chain joins TRBV19 and TRBJ2-1, with 14 bases matching TRBD2. The germline CDR1 and CDR2 sequences are LNHDA and SQIVND (reference sequence). The V and J ends lost 3 bases and 6 bases, in that order; junction bases with no gene match: 4. The CDR3 totals 16 residues.

The chain uses TRBV7-6 and TRBJ2-1, with D possibly being TRBD2 (6 bases). The CDR3 has 15 amino acids. Germline V gene data show CDR1 as SGHVS and CDR2 as FNYEAQ. V was clipped by 5 bases and J by 9 bases, with 20 bases between them. The CDR3 loop reads CASSLGSRAAGEQFF. The CDR3 DNA is TGTGCCAGCAGCCTGGGGTCCCGGGCAGCGGGTGAGCAGTTCTTC.

The sample holds a few counts of this clone. This sequence joins TRBV4-1 and TRBJ1-5; D remains ambiguous. Germline assignment: CDR1 MGHRA and CDR2 YSYEKL. The CDR3 has 15 residues. With 3 bases removed from V and 5 bases from J, the gap between germline ends came to 14 bases. The chain's CDR3 is CASSHLGRADQPQHF. The DNA of the CDR3 is TGCGCCAGCAGCCACCTAGGGAGGGCAGATCAGCCCCAGCATTTT.

This clone was picked up a small number of times. This chain connects TRBV6-1 to TRBJ2-7; a possible D gene is TRBD2 (6 bases). The CDR3 loop spans 15 amino acids. Germline V gene lookup returns CDR1 MNHNS and CDR2 SASEGT. V dropped 11 bases and J dropped 0 bases, with 20 bases sitting between them. DNA for the CDR3: TGTGCCGGTAGGCGGGATAGCGGAAGCTCCTACGAGCAGTACTTC. It yields the protein CAGRRDSGSSYEQYF.

This chain connects TRBV2 to TRBJ1-1; D is undetermined. Germline V CDR1 and CDR2: SNHLY, FYNNEI. The CDR3 covers 13 residues. Between the trimmed V and J ends, which lost 4 bases and 1 base, there was a span of 7 bases. The CDR3 DNA follows: TGTGCCAGCAGTGTAGTGAGGAACACTGAAGCTTTCTTT. Translated, it gives CASSVVRNTEAFF.

This chain links TRBV7-3 with TRBJ2-7, with 9 bases identical to TRBD1. The CDR3 runs 16 residues. Trimming removed 5 bases from V and 3 bases from J; junction bases left unmatched: 11. Germline V gene data show CDR1 as SGHTA and CDR2 as FQGTGA. The DNA of the CDR3 is TGTGCCAGCAGCCCACGCCCCGGGACAGGGTACTACGAGCAGTACTTC. Translated, it gives CASSPRPGTGYYEQYF. Full variable domain (remainder filled in from reference TRBV7-3 and TRBJ2-7): GAGVSQTPSNKVTEKGKYVELRCDPISGHTALYWYRQSLGQGPEFLIYFQGTGAADDSGLPNDRFFAVRPEGSVSTLKIQRTERGDSAVYLCASSPRPGTGYYEQYFGPGTRLTVT.

This chain joins TRBV7-9 and TRBJ2-7; D is unresolved. V was pared by 6 bases and J by 6 bases, with 15 bases between. The CDR3 sequence is 13 residues long. CDR1 and CDR2 (germline): SEHNR, FQNEAQ (reference sequence). CDR3 residues: CASSQDTGPEQYF. Written as DNA, the CDR3 is TGTGCCAGCAGTCAGGATACTGGCCCCGAGCAGTACTTC.

This clone was seen only a few times. The rearrangement links TRBV20-1 to TRBJ1-1; D ambiguous. Germline V gene lookup returns CDR1 DFQATT and CDR2 SNEGSKA (reference sequence). V lost 5 bases and J 10 bases, leaving 14 bases between the germline ends. This CDR3 contains 11 residues. CDR3 protein: CSAPGRTGAFF. CDR3 sequence (DNA): TGCAGTGCTCCCGGGAGAACCGGAGCTTTCTTT.

The genes are TRBV27 and TRBJ2-3; TRBD2 matches 11 bases. With 2 bases clipped from V and 2 bases from J, the junction kept 21 bases outside the gene matches. The CDR3 spans 22 residues. Germline CDR1 MNHEY, CDR2 SMNVEV (reference sequence). DNA of the CDR3: TGTGCCAGCAGTTTAGGTTCCCGGGCCCGATGGACTAGCGGGCGGTCCACAGATACGCAGTATTTT. As protein: CASSLGSRARWTSGRSTDTQYF.

This rearrangement joins TRBV7-3 to TRBJ2-7, with D perhaps TRBD2 (5 bases). CDR1 and CDR2 (germline): SGHTA, FQGTGA. Trimming removed 0 bases at V and 5 bases at J, with 8 bases between. This CDR3 is built from 13 residues. This CDR3 is CASSLTDSNEQYF. The DNA for the CDR3 is TGTGCCAGCAGCTTAACGGACTCTAACGAGCAGTACTTC.

V usage is TRBV30 and J usage is TRBJ2-6, with 7 bases aligning to TRBD2. The CDR3 consists of 16 residues. The germline CDR1 and CDR2 sequences are GTSNPN and SVGIG (reference sequence). V lost 3 bases to trimming and J lost 3 bases; unmatched junction nucleotides: 8. The CDR3 nucleotides are TGTGCCTGGAGCCAGGGAGGCGGGGGTGGGGCCAACGTCCTGACTTTC. Its protein product is CAWSQGGGGGANVLTF.

The rearrangement links TRBV4-1 to TRBJ2-5; 10 bases fit TRBD2. Unmatched junction bases numbered 3, after V lost 1 base and J lost 1 base. Germline CDR1 and CDR2: MGHRA and YSYEKL. The CDR3 consists of 16 residues. CDR3 in amino acids: CASSQVAGGPQETQYF. The CDR3 DNA reads as TGCGCCAGCAGCCAAGTAGCGGGAGGACCCCAAGAGACCCAGTACTTC.

The J gene is TRBJ2-1, the V gene TRBV6-5, with D perhaps TRBD2 (6 bases). CDR1 MNHEY and CDR2 SVGAGI come from the germline V gene. CDR3 length: 14 amino acids. Trimming removed 10 bases from V and 8 bases from J, with 21 bases in between. This chain's CDR3 is CATRGSTVWYEQFF. In DNA form, the CDR3 reads TGTGCCACCCGGGGGTCGACGGTTTGGTATGAGCAGTTCTTC.

V gene TRBV5-6 combines with J gene TRBJ2-1; TRBD2 matches 13 bases. The germline V gene has CDR1 SGHDT and CDR2 YYEEEE. The CDR3 consists of 17 residues. V lost 0 bases to trimming and J lost 8 bases; unmatched junction nucleotides: 8. The CDR3 spells CASSLAATSGRVHEQFF. The CDR3 DNA is TGTGCCAGCAGCTTGGCCGCAACTAGCGGGAGGGTCCATGAGCAGTTCTTC.

This chain uses TRBV6-6 with TRBJ2-7, with 10 bases fitting TRBD1. The CDR3 loop spans 15 amino acids. The trim removed 6 bases at V and 3 bases at J, leaving 8 bases unmatched. Germline V gene lookup returns CDR1 MNHNY and CDR2 SVGAGI (reference sequence). Here the CDR3 DNA reads TGTGCCAGCAGCCCTGGACAGGGGGAAGGCTACGAGCAGTACTTC. It codes for CASSPGQGEGYEQYF.

The gene calls are TRBV7-2 and TRBJ2-2; weak D call: TRBD2 (6 bases). Germline CDR1 SGHTA, CDR2 FQGNSA. The CDR3 runs 16 residues. V lost 5 bases and J 0 bases, leaving 13 bases between the germline ends. The CDR3 sequence is CASSGIGGTNTGELFF. CDR3 nucleotide sequence: TGTGCCAGCAGCGGGATTGGAGGGACGAACACCGGGGAGCTGTTTTTT.

The rearrangement joins TRBV4-1 to TRBJ1-1; D is undetermined. V gave up 2 bases and J gave up 0 bases, with 16 bases separating them. Germline values: CDR1 MGHRA, CDR2 YSYEKL. CDR3 length: 17 residues. In DNA form, the CDR3 reads TGCGCCAGCAGCCAACGAGGTCCCGCGGGCATGAACACTGAAGCTTTCTTT. Protein: CASSQRGPAGMNTEAFF.

This clone was detected only once. The V call is TRBV5-1, the J call TRBJ2-7; TRBD2 agrees at 11 bases. The CDR3 consists of 15 residues. J was trimmed by 5 bases and V by 4 bases; bases with no gene match: 8. The germline V gene has CDR1 SGHRS and CDR2 YFSETQ. CDR3 in DNA: TGCGCCAGCAGCCCGGGACTAGCGGAACCGGACGAGCAGTACTTC. The encoded protein is CASSPGLAEPDEQYF. Combining the CDR3 with reference TRBV5-1 and TRBJ2-7 gives the whole variable domain KAGVTQTPRYLIKTRGQQVTLSCSPISGHRSVSWYQQTPGQGLQFLFEYFSETQRNKGNFPGRFSGRQFSNSRSEMNVSTLELGDSALYLCASSPGLAEPDEQYFGPGTRLTVT.

The CDR3 protein is CASSRRSGEQYF. CDR3 DNA sequence: TGTGCCAGCAGCCGGAGGTCGGGGGAGCAGTACTTC. The V call is TRBV27, the J call TRBJ2-7, with D maybe TRBD2 (5 bases). CDR1 and CDR2 from the germline V gene are MNHEY and SMNVEV (reference sequence). V was cut by 6 bases and J by 7 bases, with 13 bases left in between. The CDR3 is made up of 12 amino acids.

This sequence joins TRBV30 and TRBJ2-3; D perhaps matches TRBD2 (6 bases). The CDR3 is 14 amino acids. The germline V and J ends were trimmed by 0 bases and 7 bases, with 14 bases remaining between them. Germline V gene sequence: CDR1 GTSNPN, CDR2 SVGIG (reference sequence). The CDR3 bases are TGTGCCTGGAGTGTGTGGGAGGAGCGAAATACGCAGTATTTT. Translation gives CAWSVWEERNTQYF.

This chain links TRBV30 with TRBJ2-2; 7 bases are a match to TRBD2. CDR3 length: 15 residues. Looked up from germline, CDR1 is GTSNPN and CDR2 is SVGIG (reference sequence). J gave up 1 base and V 8 bases, and 10 bases lay outside the gene matches. The CDR3 reads CARKWSSGNTGELFF. The CDR3 DNA reads as TGTGCCCGGAAATGGTCTAGCGGGAACACCGGGGAGCTGTTTTTT.